The rows below give T cell receptor beta chains drawn from one sample of a study of radiotherapy plus CTLA-4 blockade in lung cancer. Measured with immunoSEQ multiplex PCR; TCRdb has only the in-frame clones, and not every one. The data contain 75,000 or so clones, around 80% of them seen just once; the ten biggest clones take up 7.1%. This material consisted of peripheral blood, taken from a patient treated with radiotherapy plus ipilimumab. The receptors shown here come from a human donor with non-small cell lung cancer who had a complete response to radiotherapy plus ipilimumab. Both conserved end residues are part of each CDR3. The D gene is left open where the match is weak. Clone size appears in some rows only: once, few, many, or a class for an expanded clone.

TRBJ2-6	few	TRBV19	NA	TGTGCCAGTAGCAGTGGGGAAACTGGGGCCAACGTCCTGACTTTC	CASSSGETGANVLTF
TRBJ1-2	NA	TRBV5-1	NA	TGCGCCAGCAGCCCGTCTCAGGGATTCTATGGCTACACCTTC	CASSPSQGFYGYTF
TRBJ2-3	NA	TRBV10-3	TRBD2	TGTGCCACCCGCGGGAGCGCAGATACGCAGTATTTT	CATRGSADTQYF
TRBJ2-7	NA	TRBV7-2	TRBD2	TGTGCCAGTACCCCTAGCGGGGGGCCGAGCTCCTACGAGCAGTACTTC	CASTPSGGPSSYEQYF
TRBJ1-6	few	TRBV7-2	TRBD1	TGTGCCAGCAGCTTAGCGTGGACAGGGAGTTCACCCCTCCACTTT	CASSLAWTGSSPLHF
TRBJ1-6	NA	TRBV6-4	TRBD1	TGTGCCAGCAGCACAGGGGTGGATTCACCCCTCCACTTT	CASSTGVDSPLHF
TRBJ2-5	once	TRBV10-2	NA	TGCGCCAGCAGTGAGGGACAGTTTCTAGAGACCCAGTACTTC	CASSEGQFLETQYF
TRBJ1-5	NA	TRBV11-2	TRBD1	TGTGCCAGCAGCCGGACAGGGTGGCAGCCCCAGCATTTT	CASSRTGWQPQHF
TRBJ1-1	NA	TRBV5-1	NA	TGCGCCAGCAGTTTCCCTGACAAGAACACTGAAGCTTTCTTT	CASSFPDKNTEAFF
TRBJ2-1	NA	TRBV27	NA	TGTGCCAGCAGTCCAAGATGGGGATTGGAGTTCTTC	CASSPRWGLEFF
TRBJ2-3	NA	TRBV18	NA	TGTGCCAGCTCACCACAGGGACCAAGCACAGATACGCAGTATTTT	CASSPQGPSTDTQYF
TRBJ2-1	NA	TRBV25-1	NA	TGTGCCAGCAGTGAATGGCAGCTGGGCAACAATGAGCAGTTCTTC	CASSEWQLGNNEQFF
TRBJ2-5	NA	TRBV7-2	NA	TGTGCCAGCAGCTTCAACACAGGGAACCAAGAGACCCAGTACTTC	CASSFNTGNQETQYF
TRBJ1-1	few	TRBV29-1	NA	TGCAGCACCGGGACCGGGAACACTGAAGCTTTCTTT	CSTGTGNTEAFF
TRBJ1-2	few	TRBV18	NA	TGTGCCAGCTCACCGTCGGGGGAGGAGTACACCTTC	CASSPSGEEYTF
TRBJ2-3	NA	TRBV28	TRBD2	TGTGCCAGCAGTACCCGACTAGCGGGGGGGGCGACAGATACGCAGTATTTT	CASSTRLAGGATDTQYF
TRBJ2-3	NA	TRBV5-6	NA	TGTGCCAGCAGCTTGGGAGGAAACACAGATACGCAGTATTTT	CASSLGGNTDTQYF
TRBJ1-5	NA	TRBV7-2	NA	TGTGCCAGCAGCTTAGGACTAGCTGGGAATCAGCCCCAGCATTTT	CASSLGLAGNQPQHF
TRBJ1-1	NA	TRBV5-1	NA	TGCGCCAGCAGCTTGGCAATCAGGGTGAACACTGAAGCTTTCTTT	CASSLAIRVNTEAFF
TRBJ1-2	NA	TRBV2	NA	TGTGCCAGCAGTCCTAAGTATGGCTACACCTTC	CASSPKYGYTF
TRBJ1-2	NA	TRBV6-6	NA	TGTGCCAGCAGTTACAGTCTTATAAACCTTGACTATGGCTACACCTTC	CASSYSLINLDYGYTF
TRBJ2-3	NA	TRBV6-6	NA	TGTGCCAGCAAGGCAGGGCCGACAGATACGCAGTATTTT	CASKAGPTDTQYF
TRBJ1-4	NA	TRBV5-1	NA	TGCGCCAGCAGCCAGTCCACCAAGAGGACTAATGAAAAACTGTTTTTT	CASSQSTKRTNEKLFF
TRBJ2-2	NA	TRBV30	TRBD1	TGTGCCTGGGGACAGGGATCCGGGGAGCTGTTTTTT	CAWGQGSGELFF
TRBJ1-1	NA	TRBV29-1	NA	TGCAGCGTTGCGCGGCAAGGCACTGAAGCTTTCTTT	CSVARQGTEAFF
TRBJ2-1	NA	TRBV9	TRBD2	TGTGCCAGCAGCGCCTCCGGTCTAGCGGGAAGGGGCTCCTACAATGAGCAGTTCTTC	CASSASGLAGRGSYNEQFF
TRBJ2-5	NA	TRBV10-3	TRBD2	TGTGCCATCTCTGCGGGAGGGCCCAGGGAGACCCAGTACTTC	CAISAGGPRETQYF
TRBJ2-1	NA	TRBV18	TRBD2	TGTGCCAGCTCACCACCGAAGCGGGGGGCCCTTTTAAGCTCCTACAATGAGCAGTTCTTC	CASSPPKRGALLSSYNEQFF
TRBJ1-1	NA	TRBV7-9	NA	TGTGCCAGCAGGAGGACAGACGACACTGAAGCTTTCTTT	CASRRTDDTEAFF
TRBJ1-1	NA	TRBV5-1	NA	TGCGCCAGCAGCTTATGGGGTTGGGACACTGAAGCTTTCTTT	CASSLWGWDTEAFF
TRBJ2-1	NA	TRBV9	TRBD1	TGTGCCAGCAGCAACCCCGGGACAGACCAGTTCTTC	CASSNPGTDQFF
TRBJ1-2	NA	TRBV20-1	NA	TGCAGTGCTAGAAATGACTATGGCTACACCTTC	CSARNDYGYTF
TRBJ2-1	NA	TRBV19	TRBD2	TGTGCCAGTAGTTCCCGAAGCGGGGCCTACAATGAGCAGTTCTTC	CASSSRSGAYNEQFF
TRBJ2-1	NA	TRBV27	NA	TGTGCCAGCAGTTTATCGGCGGGCTCCTACAATGAGCAGTTCTTC	CASSLSAGSYNEQFF
TRBJ2-2	NA	TRBV18	TRBD2	TGTGCCAGCTCACCAACGCTCGGGGGGTTCAGCACCGGGGAGCTGTTTTTT	CASSPTLGGFSTGELFF
TRBJ1-2	NA	TRBV2	TRBD1	TGTGCCAGCAGGAACAGGGGGCTTGGCGTCTACACCTTC	CASRNRGLGVYTF
TRBJ1-1	NA	TRBV14	TRBD1	TGTGCCAGCAGCCAAAACCTAGGGACAGTCGAGGAGTTT	CASSQNLGTVEEF
TRBJ1-2	few	TRBV5-4	NA	TGTGCCAGCAGCCCGGGACGAGACTATGGCTACACCTTC	CASSPGRDYGYTF
TRBJ2-3	NA	TRBV27	TRBD2	TGTGCCAGCAGTTTAAATGGGTTAGCGGGGGCGATAGGAGATACGCAGTATTTT	CASSLNGLAGAIGDTQYF
TRBJ1-6	NA	TRBV18	NA	TGTGCCAGCTCATTACAGGGAAATAATTCACCCCTCCACTTT	CASSLQGNNSPLHF
TRBJ1-2	NA	TRBV12-5	NA	TGTGCTAGTGGTTTGGGCGCCAACTATGGCTACACCTTC	CASGLGANYGYTF
TRBJ2-7	NA	TRBV7-8	NA	TGTGCCAGCAGCTCTCCGCGTGTGCGGGAGCAGTACTTC	CASSSPRVREQYF
TRBJ1-5	NA	TRBV19	NA	TGTGCCAGTAGTAACCGGGACAACCTCAATCAGCCCCAGCATTTT	CASSNRDNLNQPQHF
TRBJ2-2	NA	TRBV2	NA	TGTGCCTCTAGTAGGGGACCGAACACCGGGGAGCTGTTTTTT	CASSRGPNTGELFF
TRBJ1-1	NA	TRBV11-3	NA	TGTGCCAGCAGCTGGGCAGGACGGTTGACTGAAGCTTTCTTT	CASSWAGRLTEAFF
TRBJ1-2	NA	TRBV30	NA	TGTGCCTGGAGTGCATCCGCAACCCGGGGCTACACCTTC	CAWSASATRGYTF
TRBJ1-5	NA	TRBV15	TRBD1	TGTGCCACCAGGCGACAGGGGGCGGGACAGCCCCAGCATTTT	CATRRQGAGQPQHF
TRBJ2-1	NA	TRBV28	NA	TGTGCCAGCAAACAATCTGACTCCTACAATGAGCAGTTCTTC	CASKQSDSYNEQFF
TRBJ1-5	once	TRBV7-8	NA	TGTGCCAGCAGCTCGCAGTCGGCCAGGGGCAATCAGCCCCAGCATTTT	CASSSQSARGNQPQHF
TRBJ2-5	NA	TRBV7-9	NA	TGTGCCAGCAGCTTAGAGAACCAAGAGACCCAGTACTTC	CASSLENQETQYF
TRBJ2-5	NA	TRBV7-9	NA	TGTGCTGGACGGGGGTTGTCAGAGACCCAGTACTTC	CAGRGLSETQYF
TRBJ2-7	NA	TRBV5-6	NA	TGTGCCAGCACCTTGCTGGGTGCAGGGGAGATTAACGAGCAGTACTTC	CASTLLGAGEINEQYF
TRBJ2-7	NA	TRBV11-2	TRBD1	TGTGCCGCCGGACAGGGCTACGAGCAGTACTTC	CAAGQGYEQYF
TRBJ2-7	NA	TRBV14	NA	TGTGCCAGCAGCCCCCACGGGGGCAAGTACGAGCAGTACTTC	CASSPHGGKYEQYF
TRBJ1-1	NA	TRBV18	NA	TGTGCCAGCTCACCACCGGGACTGACGAACACTGAAGCTTTCTTT	CASSPPGLTNTEAFF
TRBJ2-7	NA	TRBV5-8	NA	TGTGCCAGCAGCCGCCAAAAGGGGGTTACCTACTACGAGCAGTACTTC	CASSRQKGVTYYEQYF
TRBJ2-5	NA	TRBV14	TRBD2	TGTGCCAGCAGCCCACGATTAGCGGGAGGGCCGGATGAAGAGACCCAGTACTTC	CASSPRLAGGPDEETQYF
TRBJ2-7	few	TRBV5-6	TRBD1	TGTGCCAGCAGCTGGACAGGGCCCTCCTACGAGCAGTACTTC	CASSWTGPSYEQYF
TRBJ2-5	NA	TRBV5-4	TRBD1	TGTGCCAGCAGCCGACCAAGGGACAGGGGGCGACAAGAGACCCAGTACTTC	CASSRPRDRGRQETQYF
TRBJ2-5	NA	TRBV27	NA	TGTGCCAGCAGTCCTTCGCAGGGACAAGAGACCCAGTACTTC	CASSPSQGQETQYF